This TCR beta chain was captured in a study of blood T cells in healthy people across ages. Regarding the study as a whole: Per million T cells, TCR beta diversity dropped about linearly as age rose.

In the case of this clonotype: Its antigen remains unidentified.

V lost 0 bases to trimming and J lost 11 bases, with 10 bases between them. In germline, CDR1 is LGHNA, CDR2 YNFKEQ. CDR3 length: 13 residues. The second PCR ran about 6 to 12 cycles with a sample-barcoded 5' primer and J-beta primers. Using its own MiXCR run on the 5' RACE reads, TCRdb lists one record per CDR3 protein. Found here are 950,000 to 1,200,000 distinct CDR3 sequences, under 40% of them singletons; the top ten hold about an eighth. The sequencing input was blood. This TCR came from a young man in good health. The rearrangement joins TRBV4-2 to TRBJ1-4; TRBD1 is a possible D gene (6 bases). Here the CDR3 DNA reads TGTGCCAGCAGCCAAGATAGGGGGGCGAAACTGTTTTTT. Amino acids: CASSQDRGAKLFF.